This record covers a single T cell receptor (beta chain). Its cognate antigen is unknown. With 60 Vbeta and 13 Jbeta primers, the PCR was carried out. Repertoires were generated with immunoSEQ multiplex PCR, while TCRdb's copy carries only in-frame clones and drops some. The data contain around 120,000 clones, 81% of them singletons. The data derive from a study of cytomegalovirus exposure and HLA in healthy donors. Study summary: The Caucasian-associated ancestry cluster contained 81% of the 300 to 400 genotyped donors. Overall study results and limits: When analyzed later, the rates of TCR association showed variation by HLA locus, with DRB1 the most and HLA-C the fewest. Most sequenced TCRs were rare (though some public TCRs occurred in many donors).

Trimming removed 7 bases at V and 1 base at J, with 13 bases between. The CDR3 loop spans 15 amino acids. Germline CDR1 reads LNHDA; CDR2 reads SQIVND (reference sequence). The source of this sequence is a young woman in good health and CMV-seronegative. This chain joins TRBV19 and TRBJ2-2; TRBD2 is a possible D gene (6 bases). The sequenced sample consisted of PBMCs. The DNA of the CDR3 is TGTGCCAGTAAAGGCCGGGAGAAGAACACCGGGGAGCTGTTTTTT. Translating it yields CASKGREKNTGELFF.